This T cell receptor (beta chain) originates from a study of blood T cells in healthy people across ages. A second PCR of roughly 7 to 11 cycles used a sample-barcoded 5' primer and a J-beta primer mix. The template-switch adaptor was a 5' adaptor with 12 random nucleotides. It tagged each cDNA molecule. MiXCR, applied by TCRdb to the 5' RACE reads, yields one record per CDR3 protein. The table records some 1.5 million distinct CDR3 sequences, under 30% of them present only once. Germline V gives CDR1 SGHTA, CDR2 FQGNSA. Trimming pared 4 bases from V and 5 bases from J, leaving 22 bases between. The CDR3 is 17 amino acids.

J is TRBJ2-3 and V is TRBV7-2, with D perhaps given as TRBD1 or TRBD2 (6 bases each). The receptor's source is a woman between 25 and 40 years old in good health. Sequencing was carried out using blood. In DNA form, the CDR3 reads TGTGCCAGCAGCTACTACAAAACAGGGAAGGAGGGAGATACGCAGTATTTT. This encodes CASSYYKTGKEGDTQYF.